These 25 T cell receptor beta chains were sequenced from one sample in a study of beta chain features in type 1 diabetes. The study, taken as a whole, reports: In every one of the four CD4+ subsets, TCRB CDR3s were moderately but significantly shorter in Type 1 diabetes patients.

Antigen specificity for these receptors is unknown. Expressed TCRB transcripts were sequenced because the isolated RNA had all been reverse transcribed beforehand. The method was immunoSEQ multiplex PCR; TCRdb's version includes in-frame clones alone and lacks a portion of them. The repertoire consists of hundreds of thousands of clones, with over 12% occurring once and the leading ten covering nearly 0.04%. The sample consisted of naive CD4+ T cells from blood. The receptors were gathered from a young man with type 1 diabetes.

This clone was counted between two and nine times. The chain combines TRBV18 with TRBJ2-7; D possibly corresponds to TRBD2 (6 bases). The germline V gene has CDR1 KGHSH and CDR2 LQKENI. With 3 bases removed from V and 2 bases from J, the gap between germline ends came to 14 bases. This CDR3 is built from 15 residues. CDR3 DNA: TGTGCCAGCTCACCGCTAGGGACTGGCACCTACGAGCAGTACTTC. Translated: CASSPLGTGTYEQYF.

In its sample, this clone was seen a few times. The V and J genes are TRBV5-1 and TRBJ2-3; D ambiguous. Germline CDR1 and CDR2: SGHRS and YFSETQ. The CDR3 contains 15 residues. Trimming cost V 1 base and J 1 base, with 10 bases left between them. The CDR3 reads CASSLLTVRTDTQYF. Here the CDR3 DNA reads TGCGCCAGCAGCTTGCTTACAGTTCGCACAGATACGCAGTATTTT.

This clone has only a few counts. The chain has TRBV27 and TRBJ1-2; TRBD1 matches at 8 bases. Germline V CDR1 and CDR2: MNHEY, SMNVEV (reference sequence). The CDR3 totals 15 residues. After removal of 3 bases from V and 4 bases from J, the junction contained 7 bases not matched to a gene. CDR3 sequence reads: CASSLTGAQGYGYTF. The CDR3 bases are TGTGCCAGCAGTTTGACAGGGGCGCAGGGCTATGGCTACACCTTC.

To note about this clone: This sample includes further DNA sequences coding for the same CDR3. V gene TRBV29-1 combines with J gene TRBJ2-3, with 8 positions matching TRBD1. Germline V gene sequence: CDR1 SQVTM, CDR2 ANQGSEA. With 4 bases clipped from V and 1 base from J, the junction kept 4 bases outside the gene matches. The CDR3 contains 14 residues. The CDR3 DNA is TGCAGCGTTGGGCAGGGGGCTCGCACAGATACGCAGTATTTT. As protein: CSVGQGARTDTQYF.

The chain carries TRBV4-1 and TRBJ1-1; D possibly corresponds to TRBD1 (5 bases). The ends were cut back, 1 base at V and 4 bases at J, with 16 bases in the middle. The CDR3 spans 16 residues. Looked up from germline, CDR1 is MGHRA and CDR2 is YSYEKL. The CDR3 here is CASSQGVTGTGTEAFF. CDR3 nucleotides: TGCGCCAGCAGCCAAGGGGTAACAGGTACGGGCACTGAAGCTTTCTTT.

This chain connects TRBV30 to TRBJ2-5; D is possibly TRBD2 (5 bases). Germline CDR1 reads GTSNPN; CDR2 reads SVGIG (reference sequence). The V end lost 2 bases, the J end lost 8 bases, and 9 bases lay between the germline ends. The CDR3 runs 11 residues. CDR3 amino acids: CAWSPSGTQYF. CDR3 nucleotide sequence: TGTGCCTGGAGTCCCAGCGGCACCCAGTACTTC.

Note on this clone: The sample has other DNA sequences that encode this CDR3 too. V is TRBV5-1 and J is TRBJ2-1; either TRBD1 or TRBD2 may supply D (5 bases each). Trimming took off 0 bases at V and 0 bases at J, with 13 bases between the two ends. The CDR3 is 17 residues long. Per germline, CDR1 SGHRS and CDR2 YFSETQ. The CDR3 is CASSLDLAGSSYNEQFF. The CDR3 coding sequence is TGCGCCAGCAGCTTGGATTTGGCAGGGAGCTCCTACAATGAGCAGTTCTTC.

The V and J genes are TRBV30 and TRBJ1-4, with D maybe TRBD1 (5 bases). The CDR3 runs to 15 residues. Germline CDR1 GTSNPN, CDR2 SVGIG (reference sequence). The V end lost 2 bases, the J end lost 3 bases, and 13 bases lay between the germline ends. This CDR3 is CAWSLATASNEKLFF. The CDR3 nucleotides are TGTGCCTGGAGTTTAGCGACAGCTTCTAATGAAAAACTGTTTTTT. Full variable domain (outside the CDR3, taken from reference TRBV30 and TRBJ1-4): SQTIHQWPATLVQPVGSPLSLECTVEGTSNPNLYWYRQAAGRGLQLLFYSVGIGQISSEVPQNLSASRPQDRQFILSSKKLLLSDSGFYLCAWSLATASNEKLFFGSGTQLSVL.

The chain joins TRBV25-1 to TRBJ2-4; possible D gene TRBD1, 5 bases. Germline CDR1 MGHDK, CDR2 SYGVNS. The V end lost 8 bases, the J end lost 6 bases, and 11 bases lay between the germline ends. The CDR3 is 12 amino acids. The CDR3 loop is CASQDTLNIQYF. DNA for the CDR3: TGTGCCAGCCAGGACACCTTAAACATTCAGTACTTC. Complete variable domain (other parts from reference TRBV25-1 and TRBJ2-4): EADIYQTPRYLVIGTGKKITLECSQTMGHDKMYWYQQDPGMELHLIHYSYGVNSTEKGDLSSESTVSRIRTEHFPLTLESARPSHTSQYLCASQDTLNIQYFGAGTRLSVL.

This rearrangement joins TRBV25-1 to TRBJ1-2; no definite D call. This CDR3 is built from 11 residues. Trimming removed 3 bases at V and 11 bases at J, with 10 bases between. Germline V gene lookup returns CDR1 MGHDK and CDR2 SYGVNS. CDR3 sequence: CASSERAGYTF. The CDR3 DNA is TGTGCCAGCAGTGAGAGGGCCGGATACACCTTC.

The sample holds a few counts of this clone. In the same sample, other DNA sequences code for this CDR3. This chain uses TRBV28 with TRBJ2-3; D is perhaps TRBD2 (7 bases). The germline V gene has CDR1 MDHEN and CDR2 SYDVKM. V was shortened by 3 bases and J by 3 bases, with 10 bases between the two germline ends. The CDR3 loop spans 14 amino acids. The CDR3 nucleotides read TGTGCCAGCAGTTTGGGGGGGCGTACAGATACGCAGTATTTT. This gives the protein CASSLGGRTDTQYF.

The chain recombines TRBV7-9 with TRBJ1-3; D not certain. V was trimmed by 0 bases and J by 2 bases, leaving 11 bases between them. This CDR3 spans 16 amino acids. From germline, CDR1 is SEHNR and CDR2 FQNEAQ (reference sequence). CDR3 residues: CASSLAIAGAGNTIYF. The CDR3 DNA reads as TGTGCCAGCAGCTTAGCGATCGCGGGAGCTGGAAACACCATATATTTT.

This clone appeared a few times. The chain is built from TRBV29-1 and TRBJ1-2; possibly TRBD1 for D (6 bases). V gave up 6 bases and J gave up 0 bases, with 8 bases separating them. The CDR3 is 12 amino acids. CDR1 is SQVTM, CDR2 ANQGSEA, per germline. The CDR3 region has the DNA TGCAGCGTGGACAGATCTAACTATGGCTACACCTTC. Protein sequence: CSVDRSNYGYTF. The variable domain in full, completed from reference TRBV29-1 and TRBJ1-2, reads SAVISQKPSRDICQRGTSLTIQCQVDSQVTMMFWYRQQPGQSLTLIATANQGSEATYESGFVIDKFPISRPNLTFSTLTVSNMSPEDSSIYLCSVDRSNYGYTFGSGTRLTVV.

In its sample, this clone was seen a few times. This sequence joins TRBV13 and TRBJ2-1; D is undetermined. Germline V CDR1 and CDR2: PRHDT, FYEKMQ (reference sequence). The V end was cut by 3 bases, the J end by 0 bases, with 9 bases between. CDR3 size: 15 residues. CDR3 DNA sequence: TGTGCCAGCAGCTTCGCGTCGAGCTCCTACAATGAGCAGTTCTTC. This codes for CASSFASSSYNEQFF.

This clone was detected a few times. The CDR3 reads CASSRTSDQETQYF. The CDR3 region has the DNA TGCGCCAGCAGCCGAACTAGTGACCAAGAGACCCAGTACTTC. V and J are TRBV5-1 and TRBJ2-5, with a weak D call TRBD2 (5 bases). Germline CDR1 SGHRS, CDR2 YFSETQ. CDR3 size: 14 residues. Trimming pared 4 bases from V and 0 bases from J, leaving 10 bases between.

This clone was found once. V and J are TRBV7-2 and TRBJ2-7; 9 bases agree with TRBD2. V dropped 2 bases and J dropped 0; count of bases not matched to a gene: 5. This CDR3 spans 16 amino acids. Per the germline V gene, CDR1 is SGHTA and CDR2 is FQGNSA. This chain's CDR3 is CASSLRSGGSSYEQYF. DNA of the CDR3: TGTGCCAGCAGCTTACGTAGCGGGGGAAGCTCCTACGAGCAGTACTTC.

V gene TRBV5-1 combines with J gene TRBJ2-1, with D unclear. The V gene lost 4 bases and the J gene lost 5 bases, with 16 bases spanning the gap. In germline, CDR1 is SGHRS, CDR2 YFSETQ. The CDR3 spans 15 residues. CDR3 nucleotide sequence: TGCGCCAGCAGCATACAACGCCTTAGAGACAATGAGCAGTTCTTC. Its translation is CASSIQRLRDNEQFF.

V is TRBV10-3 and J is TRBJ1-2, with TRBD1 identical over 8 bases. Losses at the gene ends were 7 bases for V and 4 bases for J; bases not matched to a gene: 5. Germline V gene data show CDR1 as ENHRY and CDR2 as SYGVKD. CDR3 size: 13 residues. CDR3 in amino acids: CAITSDRAYGYTF. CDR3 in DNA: TGTGCCATCACCTCGGACAGGGCCTATGGCTACACCTTC.

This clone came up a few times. CDR3 DNA sequence: TGTGCCAGCAGTGAAGATTCATCAGAGACCCAGTACTTC. Encoded protein: CASSEDSSETQYF. V usage is TRBV2 and J usage is TRBJ2-5; D is ambiguous. The CDR3 runs to 13 residues. Looked up from germline, CDR1 is SNHLY and CDR2 is FYNNEI. The V end lost 1 base, the J end lost 4 bases, and 7 bases lay between the germline ends. The full variable domain, with the rest looked up from reference TRBV2 and TRBJ2-5, is EPEVTQTPSHQVTQMGQEVILRCVPISNHLYFYWYRQILGQKVEFLVSFYNNEISEKSEIFDDQFSVERPDGSNFTLKIRSTKLEDSAMYFCASSEDSSETQYFGPGTRLLVL.

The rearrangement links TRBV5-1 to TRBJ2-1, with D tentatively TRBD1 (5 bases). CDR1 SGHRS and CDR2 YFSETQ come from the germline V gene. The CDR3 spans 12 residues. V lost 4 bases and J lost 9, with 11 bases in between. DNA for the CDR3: TGCGCCAGCAGCCTGGACACACGTGAGCAGTTCTTC. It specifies CASSLDTREQFF.

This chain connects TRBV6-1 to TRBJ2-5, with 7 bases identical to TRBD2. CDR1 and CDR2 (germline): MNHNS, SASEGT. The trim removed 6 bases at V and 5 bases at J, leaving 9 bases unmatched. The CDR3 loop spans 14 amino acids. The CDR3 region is CASSPGRGGETQYF. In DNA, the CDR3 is TGTGCCAGCAGCCCTGGGAGGGGTGGGGAGACCCAGTACTTC.

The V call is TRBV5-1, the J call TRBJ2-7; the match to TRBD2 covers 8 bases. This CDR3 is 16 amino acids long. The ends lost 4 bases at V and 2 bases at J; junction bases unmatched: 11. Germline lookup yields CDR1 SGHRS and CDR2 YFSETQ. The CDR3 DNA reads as TGCGCCAGCAGCCCCCTTGACGGGAGGGCCACCTACGAGCAGTACTTC. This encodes CASSPLDGRATYEQYF.

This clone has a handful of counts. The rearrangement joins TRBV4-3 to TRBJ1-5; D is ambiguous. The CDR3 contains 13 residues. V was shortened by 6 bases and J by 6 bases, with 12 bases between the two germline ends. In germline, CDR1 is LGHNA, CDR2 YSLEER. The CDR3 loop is CASSRGEGQPQHF. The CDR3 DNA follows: TGCGCCAGCAGTCGCGGGGAAGGTCAGCCCCAGCATTTT.

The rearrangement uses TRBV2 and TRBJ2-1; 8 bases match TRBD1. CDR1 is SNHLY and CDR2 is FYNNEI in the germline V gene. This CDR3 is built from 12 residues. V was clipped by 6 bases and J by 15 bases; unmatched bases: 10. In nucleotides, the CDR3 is TGTGCCAGCAGCCGCGCCGGGACAGGATGGTTCTTC. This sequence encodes CASSRAGTGWFF.

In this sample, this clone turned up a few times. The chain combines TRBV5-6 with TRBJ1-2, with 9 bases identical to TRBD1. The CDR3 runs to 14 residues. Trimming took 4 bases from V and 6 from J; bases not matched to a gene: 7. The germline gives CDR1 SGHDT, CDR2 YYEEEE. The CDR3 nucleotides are TGTGCCAGCAGCCGAACAGGGGGCTGGGATGGCTACACCTTC. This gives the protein CASSRTGGWDGYTF.